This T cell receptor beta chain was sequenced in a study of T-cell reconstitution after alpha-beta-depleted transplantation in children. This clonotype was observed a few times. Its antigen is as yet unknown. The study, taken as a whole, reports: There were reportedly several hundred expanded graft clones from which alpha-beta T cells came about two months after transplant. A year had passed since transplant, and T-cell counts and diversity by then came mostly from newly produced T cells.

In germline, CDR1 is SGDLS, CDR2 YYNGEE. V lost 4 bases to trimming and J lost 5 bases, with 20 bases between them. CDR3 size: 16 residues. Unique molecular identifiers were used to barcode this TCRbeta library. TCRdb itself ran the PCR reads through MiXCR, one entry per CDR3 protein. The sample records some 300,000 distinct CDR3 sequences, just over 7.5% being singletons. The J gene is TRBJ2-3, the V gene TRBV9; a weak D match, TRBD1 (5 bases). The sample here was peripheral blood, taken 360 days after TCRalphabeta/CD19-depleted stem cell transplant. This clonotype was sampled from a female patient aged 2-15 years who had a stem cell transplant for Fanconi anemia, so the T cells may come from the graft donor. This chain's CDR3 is CASSPGHSIGLDTQYF. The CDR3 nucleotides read TGTGCCAGCAGCCCCGGACATAGTATAGGCTTAGATACGCAGTATTTT.